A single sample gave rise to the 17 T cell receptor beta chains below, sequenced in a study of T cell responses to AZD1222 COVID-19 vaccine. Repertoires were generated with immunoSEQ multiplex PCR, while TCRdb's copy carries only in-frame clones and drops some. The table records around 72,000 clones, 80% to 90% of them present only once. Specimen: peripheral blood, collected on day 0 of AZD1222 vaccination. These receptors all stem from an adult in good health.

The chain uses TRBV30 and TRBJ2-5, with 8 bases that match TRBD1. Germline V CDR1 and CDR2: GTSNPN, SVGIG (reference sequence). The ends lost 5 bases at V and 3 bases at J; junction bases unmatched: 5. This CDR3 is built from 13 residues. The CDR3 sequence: CAWDRGGKETQYF. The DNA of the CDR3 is TGTGCCTGGGACAGGGGTGGTAAAGAGACCCAGTACTTC.

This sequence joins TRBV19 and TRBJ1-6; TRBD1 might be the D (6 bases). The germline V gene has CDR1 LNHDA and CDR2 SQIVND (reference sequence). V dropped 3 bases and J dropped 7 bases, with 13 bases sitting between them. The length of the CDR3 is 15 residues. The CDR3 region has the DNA TGTGCCAGTAGTATCAAACAGGGTGCAAATTCACCCCTCCACTTT. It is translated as CASSIKQGANSPLHF. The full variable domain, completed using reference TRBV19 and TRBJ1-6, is DGGITQSPKYLFRKEGQNVTLSCEQNLNHDAMYWYRQDPGQGLRLIYYSQIVNDFQKGDIAEGYSVSREKKESFPLTVTSAQKNPTAFYLCASSIKQGANSPLHFGNGTRLTVT.

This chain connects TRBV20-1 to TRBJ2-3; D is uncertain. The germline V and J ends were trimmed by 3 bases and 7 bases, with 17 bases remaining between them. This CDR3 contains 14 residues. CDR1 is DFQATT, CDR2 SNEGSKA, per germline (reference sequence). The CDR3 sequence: CSASNPGDPYTQYF. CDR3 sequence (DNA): TGCAGTGCTAGTAACCCTGGCGACCCCTATACGCAGTATTTT.

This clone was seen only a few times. DNA of the CDR3: TGTGCCAGCAGGGCACCCTCAGGCCCCCAGCATTTT. Translating it yields CASRAPSGPQHF. The chain links TRBV2 to TRBJ1-5; D gene uncertain. From germline, CDR1 is SNHLY and CDR2 FYNNEI. The CDR3 contains 12 residues. Trimming removed 6 bases at V and 10 bases at J, with 13 bases between.

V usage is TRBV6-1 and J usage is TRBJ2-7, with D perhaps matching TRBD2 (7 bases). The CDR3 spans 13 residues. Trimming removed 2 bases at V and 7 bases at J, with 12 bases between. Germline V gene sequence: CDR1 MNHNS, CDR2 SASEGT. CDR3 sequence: CASSEKGEGEQYF. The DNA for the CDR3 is TGTGCCAGCAGTGAAAAGGGGGAGGGTGAGCAGTACTTC.

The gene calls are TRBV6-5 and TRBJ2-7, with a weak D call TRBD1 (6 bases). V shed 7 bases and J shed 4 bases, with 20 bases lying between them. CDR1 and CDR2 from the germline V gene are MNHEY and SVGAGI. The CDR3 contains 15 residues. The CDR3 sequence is CASIYAHGGAYEQYF. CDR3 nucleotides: TGTGCCAGCATCTATGCTCATGGGGGCGCATACGAGCAGTACTTC.

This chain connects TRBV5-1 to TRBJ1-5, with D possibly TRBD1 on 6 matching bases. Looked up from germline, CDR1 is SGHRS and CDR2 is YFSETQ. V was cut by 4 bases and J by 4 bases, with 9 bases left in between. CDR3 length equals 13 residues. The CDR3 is CASSPDRNQPQHF. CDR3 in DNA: TGCGCCAGCAGCCCGGACAGAAATCAGCCCCAGCATTTT.

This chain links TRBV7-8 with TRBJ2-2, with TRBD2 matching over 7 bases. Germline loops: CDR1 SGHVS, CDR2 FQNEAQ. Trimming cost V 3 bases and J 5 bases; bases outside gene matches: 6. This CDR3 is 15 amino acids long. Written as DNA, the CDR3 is TGTGCCAGCAGCTTGGGGGGGACCGGGACCGGGGAGCTGTTTTTT. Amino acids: CASSLGGTGTGELFF.

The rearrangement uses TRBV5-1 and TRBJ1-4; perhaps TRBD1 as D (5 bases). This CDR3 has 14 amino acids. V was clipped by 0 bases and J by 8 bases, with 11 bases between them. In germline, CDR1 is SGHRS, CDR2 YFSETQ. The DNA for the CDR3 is TGCGCCAGCAGCTTGGCAGGGCTAGGGGAAAAACTGTTTTTT. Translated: CASSLAGLGEKLFF.

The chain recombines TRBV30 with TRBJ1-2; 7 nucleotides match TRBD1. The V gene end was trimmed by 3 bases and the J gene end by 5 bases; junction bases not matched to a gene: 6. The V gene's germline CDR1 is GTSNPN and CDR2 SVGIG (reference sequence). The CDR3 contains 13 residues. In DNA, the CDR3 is TGTGCCTGGAGGGAGGGGGCAATGTATGGCTACACCTTC. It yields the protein CAWREGAMYGYTF.

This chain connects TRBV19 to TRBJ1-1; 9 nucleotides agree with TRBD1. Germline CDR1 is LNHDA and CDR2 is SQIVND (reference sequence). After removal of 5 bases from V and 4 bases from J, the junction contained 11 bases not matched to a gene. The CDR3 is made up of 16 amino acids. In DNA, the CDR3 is TGTGCCAGTAGTGCACTACCGGGACAGGGAAGCACTGAAGCTTTCTTT. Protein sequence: CASSALPGQGSTEAFF.

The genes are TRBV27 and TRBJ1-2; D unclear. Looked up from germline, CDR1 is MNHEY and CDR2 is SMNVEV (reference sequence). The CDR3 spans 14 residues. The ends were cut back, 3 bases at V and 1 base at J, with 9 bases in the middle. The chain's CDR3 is CASSFEGVNYGYTF. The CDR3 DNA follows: TGTGCCAGCAGTTTTGAGGGCGTTAACTATGGCTACACCTTC.

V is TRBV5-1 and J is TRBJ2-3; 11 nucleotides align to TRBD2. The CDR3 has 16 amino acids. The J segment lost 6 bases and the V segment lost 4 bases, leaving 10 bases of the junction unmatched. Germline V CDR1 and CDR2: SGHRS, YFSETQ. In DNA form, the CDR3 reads TGCGCCAGCAGCCCTAGGATAGCGGGGGGGCACGATACGCAGTATTTT. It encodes CASSPRIAGGHDTQYF. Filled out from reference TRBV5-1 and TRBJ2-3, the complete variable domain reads KAGVTQTPRYLIKTRGQQVTLSCSPISGHRSVSWYQQTPGQGLQFLFEYFSETQRNKGNFPGRFSGRQFSNSRSEMNVSTLELGDSALYLCASSPRIAGGHDTQYFGPGTRLTVL.

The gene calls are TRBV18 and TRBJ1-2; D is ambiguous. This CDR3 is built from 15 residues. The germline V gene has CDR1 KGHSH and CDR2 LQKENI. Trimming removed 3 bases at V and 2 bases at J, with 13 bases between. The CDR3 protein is CASSPLPQSNYGYTF. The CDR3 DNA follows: TGTGCCAGCTCACCCCTGCCCCAGTCGAACTATGGCTACACCTTC. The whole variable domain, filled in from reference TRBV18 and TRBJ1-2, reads NAGVMQNPRHLVRRRGQEARLRCSPMKGHSHVYWYRQLPEEGLKFMVYLQKENIIDESGMPKERFSAEFPKEGPSILRIQQVVRGDSAAYFCASSPLPQSNYGYTFGSGTRLTVV.

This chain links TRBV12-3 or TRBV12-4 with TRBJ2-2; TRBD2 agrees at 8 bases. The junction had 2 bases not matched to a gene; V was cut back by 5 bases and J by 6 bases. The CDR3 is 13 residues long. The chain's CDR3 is CASSRGGAGELFF. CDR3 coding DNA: TGTGCCAGCAGTCGGGGGGGTGCCGGGGAGCTGTTTTTT.

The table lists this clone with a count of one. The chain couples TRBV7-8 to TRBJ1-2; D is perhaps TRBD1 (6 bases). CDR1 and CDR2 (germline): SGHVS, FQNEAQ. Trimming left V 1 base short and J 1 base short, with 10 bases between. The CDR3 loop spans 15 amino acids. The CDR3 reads CASSLGGGRNYGYTF. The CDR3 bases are TGTGCCAGCAGCTTAGGCGGGGGCCGTAACTATGGCTACACCTTC.

CDR3 residues: CAKKKAGGNQPQHF. The CDR3 DNA sequence: TGTGCCAAAAAAAAAGCAGGAGGCAATCAGCCCCAGCATTTT. This rearrangement joins TRBV28 to TRBJ1-5; D not certain. This CDR3 has 14 amino acids. The V end was cut by 10 bases, the J end by 2 bases, with 15 bases between. Per germline, CDR1 MDHEN and CDR2 SYDVKM.